Listed below are T cell receptor beta chains from one sample, sequenced in a study of shared clonotypes between healthy human individuals. The assay was immunoSEQ multiplex PCR, and TCRdb's table has in-frame clones only and misses some. Of 1.6 million or so clones listed, around 98.5% are singletons. Sequencing was performed on naive CD4+ T cells sorted from blood. These receptors originate from a man between 25 and 39 years old in good health. Each CDR3 is given with its conserved first and last residue. The D gene is left open where the match is weak. A clone size is listed for some rows: how often the clone was seen (once, few, many), or a class if it is expanded.

j_call	clone_size	d_call	v_call	cdr3_aa	cdr3_nt
TRBJ2-7	.	TRBD2	TRBV6-1	CASSEVGRGAYEQYF	TGTGCCAGCAGTGAAGTTGGGAGGGGTGCATACGAGCAGTACTTC
TRBJ1-3	.	.	TRBV30	CAWSAQGWAGNTIYF	TGTGCCTGGAGTGCACAGGGCTGGGCTGGAAACACCATATATTTT
TRBJ2-3	.	TRBD1	TRBV2	CASPGGSSTDTQYF	TGTGCCAGCCCAGGGGGATCCAGCACAGATACGCAGTATTTT
TRBJ2-7	once	TRBD1	TRBV27	CASSLQGAPGEQYF	TGTGCCAGCAGTCTACAGGGGGCCCCAGGCGAGCAGTACTTC
TRBJ2-2	.	.	TRBV5-3	CARKSISPGGRAGELFF	TGTGCCAGAAAAAGCATTAGCCCCGGGGGTAGGGCCGGGGAGCTGTTTTTT
TRBJ2-3	once	TRBD2	TRBV5-1	CASSTTSGSNTQYF	TGCGCCAGCAGCACTACTAGCGGGAGTAATACGCAGTATTTT
TRBJ2-7	.	.	TRBV25-1	CASSEYRGSYEQYF	TGTGCCAGCAGTGAATACCGGGGCTCCTACGAGCAGTACTTC
TRBJ2-7	once	TRBD1	TRBV18	CASSPTGGRLSYEQYF	TGTGCCAGCTCACCGACAGGGGGCCGTCTTTCCTACGAGCAGTACTTC
TRBJ2-7	.	.	TRBV30	CAWSRDLQTYEQYF	TGTGCCTGGAGCCGGGACTTACAAACCTACGAGCAGTACTTC
TRBJ2-1	.	TRBD2	TRBV7-2	CASSLASVAGGPSFF	TGTGCCAGCAGCTTAGCGTCGGTAGCGGGAGGGCCATCGTTCTTC
TRBJ2-2	.	TRBD1	TRBV28	CASSTGTVVTGELFF	TGTGCCAGCAGCACCGGGACAGTGGTCACCGGGGAGCTGTTTTTT
TRBJ1-1	.	.	TRBV19	CASRPQATMNTEAFF	TGTGCCAGTAGACCACAGGCTACCATGAACACTGAAGCTTTCTTT
TRBJ1-1	.	.	TRBV6-1	CASSGQANTEAFF	TGTGCCAGCAGCGGACAAGCCAACACTGAAGCTTTCTTT
TRBJ2-1	.	TRBD2	TRBV18	CASSPKGYSGRAPGDEQFF	TGTGCCAGCTCACCCAAAGGATATAGCGGGAGGGCCCCAGGCGATGAGCAGTTCTTC
TRBJ2-7	.	TRBD2	TRBV5-6	CASSLDPAGGSYEQYF	TGTGCCAGCAGCTTGGACCCAGCGGGGGGCTCCTACGAGCAGTACTTC
TRBJ2-7	few	.	TRBV5-1	CASSAAYEQYF	TGCGCCAGCAGCGCCGCCTACGAGCAGTACTTC
TRBJ2-1	.	.	TRBV10-2	CASSELDLPHEQFF	TGCGCCAGCAGTGAGTTGGACTTGCCTCATGAGCAGTTCTTC
TRBJ2-5	.	.	TRBV19	CAAGLGGQETQYF	TGTGCCGCGGGGCTGGGGGGCCAAGAGACCCAGTACTTC
TRBJ2-7	.	.	TRBV7-2	CASRHRGETGYEQYF	TGTGCCAGCAGACATAGGGGGGAGACGGGGTACGAGCAGTACTTC
TRBJ2-2	.	.	TRBV7-2	CASSQTFGELFF	TGTGCCAGCAGCCAAACTTTCGGGGAGCTGTTTTTT
TRBJ2-1	.	TRBD2	TRBV18	CASSLRREGDYNEQFF	TGTGCCAGCTCACTGAGGCGGGAGGGCGACTACAATGAGCAGTTCTTC
TRBJ1-1	.	.	TRBV7-6	CASSDRTDTEAFF	TGTGCCAGCAGCGACCGGACGGACACTGAAGCTTTCTTT
TRBJ2-2	.	TRBD2	TRBV5-5	CASSTWTSGKTGELFF	TGTGCCAGCAGCACCTGGACTAGCGGGAAAACCGGGGAGCTGTTTTTT
TRBJ2-1	.	.	TRBV5-1	CASSPTRGGARNEQFF	TGCGCCAGCAGCCCGACCAGGGGGGGCGCCCGCAATGAGCAGTTCTTC
TRBJ2-3	.	.	TRBV7-8	CASSFLNAGSSTDTQYF	TGTGCCAGCAGCTTTTTAAACGCAGGGTCTAGCACAGATACGCAGTATTTT
TRBJ1-1	.	TRBD1	TRBV14	CASKETGANTEAFF	TGTGCCAGCAAGGAGACAGGGGCCAACACTGAAGCTTTCTTT
TRBJ1-2	.	.	TRBV9	CASSVSDSYGYTF	TGTGCCAGCAGCGTATCGGACAGCTATGGCTACACCTTC
TRBJ2-1	.	TRBD2	TRBV9	CASSVREGRGEQFF	TGTGCCAGCAGCGTGCGGGAGGGCCGAGGTGAGCAGTTCTTC
TRBJ1-5	.	.	TRBV7-9	CASSFDGNQPQHF	TGTGCCAGCAGCTTTGACGGGAATCAGCCCCAGCATTTT
TRBJ2-1	.	.	TRBV18	CASSPLPLSNEQFF	TGTGCCAGCTCACCATTGCCGTTATCCAATGAGCAGTTCTTC
TRBJ2-1	once	TRBD1	TRBV9	CASSPSGQGGYNEQFF	TGTGCCAGCAGCCCCAGCGGACAGGGGGGATACAATGAGCAGTTCTTC
TRBJ2-7	.	.	TRBV5-8	CASSLLGHHPRSLSYEQYF	TGTGCCAGCAGTTTGCTTGGCCACCATCCACGCAGCCTCTCCTACGAGCAGTACTTC
TRBJ2-5	.	TRBD1	TRBV5-6	CASSLEGQGNGETQYF	TGTGCCAGCAGCTTGGAGGGACAGGGGAACGGGGAGACCCAGTACTTC
TRBJ2-2	.	.	TRBV12-2	CASRLASPQVGELFF	TGTGCAAGTCGCTTAGCCAGCCCTCAGGTTGGGGAGCTGTTTTTT